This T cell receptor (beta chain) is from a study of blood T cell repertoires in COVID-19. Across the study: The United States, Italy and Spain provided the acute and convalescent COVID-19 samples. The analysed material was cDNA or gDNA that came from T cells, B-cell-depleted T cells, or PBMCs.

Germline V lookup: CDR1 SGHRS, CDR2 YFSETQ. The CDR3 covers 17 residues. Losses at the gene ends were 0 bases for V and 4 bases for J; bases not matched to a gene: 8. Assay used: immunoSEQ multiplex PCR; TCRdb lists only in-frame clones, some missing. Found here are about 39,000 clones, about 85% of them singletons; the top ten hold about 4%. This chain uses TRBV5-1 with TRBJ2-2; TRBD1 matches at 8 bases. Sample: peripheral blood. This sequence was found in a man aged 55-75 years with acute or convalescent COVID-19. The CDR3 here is CASSLAVGQGGTGELFF. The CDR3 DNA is TGCGCCAGCAGCTTGGCCGTCGGACAGGGAGGCACCGGGGAGCTGTTTTTT.